Below, 24 T cell receptor beta chains from the same sample are listed, as sequenced in a study of cytomegalovirus exposure and HLA in healthy donors. The primer mix had 60 Vbeta and 13 Jbeta primers. Data came from immunoSEQ multiplex PCR; TCRdb stores just in-frame clones and leaves some out. The sample table sets out tens of thousands of clones. The sequencing input was PBMCs. Receptors were obtained from a woman between 25 and 40 years old in good health and CMV-seronegative.

J is TRBJ2-3 and V is TRBV5-5, with TRBD2 as a possible D gene (6 bases). This CDR3 comprises 15 residues. The germline V gene encodes CDR1 SGHKS and CDR2 YYEKEE (reference sequence). Trimming left V 3 bases short and J 2 bases short, with 13 bases between. The CDR3 loop reads CASSYWDSDTDTQYF. In DNA, the CDR3 is TGTGCCAGCAGCTATTGGGACTCCGACACAGATACGCAGTATTTT.

This sequence joins TRBV7-9 and TRBJ1-1; no clear D. The CDR3 has 12 residues. Trimming pared 5 bases from V and 3 bases from J, leaving 7 bases between. Germline values: CDR1 SEHNR, CDR2 FQNEAQ (reference sequence). CDR3 DNA sequence: TGTGCCAGCAGCATCGGGGACACTGAAGCTTTCTTT. Protein sequence: CASSIGDTEAFF.

The V call is TRBV25-1, the J call TRBJ1-2; perhaps TRBD1 as D (5 bases). CDR3 length equals 13 residues. CDR1 is MGHDK, CDR2 SYGVNS, per germline. The V end lost 4 bases, the J end lost 4 bases, and 10 bases lay between the germline ends. In DNA form, the CDR3 reads TGTGCCAGCAGTGGTCACAGGAGCTATGGCTACACCTTC. Its protein product is CASSGHRSYGYTF.

V usage is TRBV11-2 and J usage is TRBJ2-7; unclear D gene. V was pared by 2 bases and J by 1 base, with 6 bases between. From germline, CDR1 is SGHAT and CDR2 FQNNGV. This CDR3 spans 13 amino acids. This CDR3 is CASSLSASYEQYF. In nucleotides, the CDR3 is TGTGCCAGCAGCTTAAGCGCGTCCTACGAGCAGTACTTC.

The CDR3 nucleotides read TGTGCCATCAGTGATATGGGGGGGCGGTCGGACTATGGCTACACCTTC. This codes for CAISDMGGRSDYGYTF. The V and J genes are TRBV10-3 and TRBJ1-2; TRBD1 is a possible D gene (6 bases). The germline V gene encodes CDR1 ENHRY and CDR2 SYGVKD. The CDR3 has 16 amino acids. V was trimmed by 3 bases and J by 3 bases, leaving 17 bases between them.

The CDR3 DNA sequence: TGCGCCAGCAGCGTCCTAGCGGGAGTCCACGAGCAGTACTTC. Translating gives CASSVLAGVHEQYF. The rearrangement links TRBV4-1 to TRBJ2-5; 10 bases agree with TRBD2. The J call may be in error: the DNA end matches TRBJ2-7 better. CDR1 is MGHRA, CDR2 YSYEKL, per germline. CDR3 length equals 14 residues.

The CDR3 here is CASSPGSILMNTEAFF. The DNA of the CDR3 is TGTGCCAGCAGTCCGGGTTCCATCCTCATGAACACTGAAGCTTTCTTT. V and J are TRBV7-6 and TRBJ1-1; D not resolved. The CDR3 totals 16 residues. Trimming stripped 6 bases from V and 0 bases from J, with 17 bases between. CDR1 is SGHVS, CDR2 FNYEAQ, per germline.

A word on this clone: The germline gene is not matched at one end of the junction; a read error may be the cause. Within the sample, other DNA sequences also encode this same CDR3. The CDR3 sequence is CASSFQGYNSPLHF. DNA of the CDR3: TGTGCCAGCAGTTTCCAGGGGTACAATTCACCCCTACACTTT. The chain joins TRBV6-5 to TRBJ1-6, with TRBD1 as a possible D gene (6 bases). This CDR3 region has 14 residues. The germline V gene encodes CDR1 MNHEY and CDR2 SVGAGI.

The gene calls are TRBV2 and TRBJ1-4; TRBD1 agrees at 7 bases. J gave up 8 bases and V 5 bases, and 5 bases lay outside the gene matches. Germline V gene sequence: CDR1 SNHLY, CDR2 FYNNEI. CDR3 length: 13 amino acids. The CDR3 loop reads CASSYRGNEKLFF. CDR3 nucleotide sequence: TGTGCCAGCAGTTACAGGGGCAACGAAAAACTGTTTTTT.

This chain links TRBV6-1 with TRBJ2-7, with D tentatively TRBD2 (6 bases). The CDR3 sequence is 13 residues long. CDR1 is MNHNS, CDR2 SASEGT, per germline. Deletions cut 4 bases from V and 3 bases from J, with 10 bases between. CDR3 in amino acids: CASSAGLRYEQYF. For the CDR3, the DNA is TGTGCCAGCAGTGCGGGACTTCGCTACGAGCAGTACTTC.

The J gene is TRBJ1-4, the V gene TRBV2; perhaps TRBD1 as D (5 bases). CDR3 length: 14 residues. Germline V gives CDR1 SNHLY, CDR2 FYNNEI. Trimming took off 5 bases at V and 5 bases at J, with 12 bases between the two ends. CDR3 loop: CASSPGTINEKLFF. The DNA for the CDR3 is TGTGCCAGCAGTCCCGGGACTATCAATGAAAAACTGTTTTTT.

This rearrangement joins TRBV6-1 to TRBJ2-2, with no clear D. CDR1 is MNHNS and CDR2 is SASEGT in the germline V gene. The V end lost 6 bases, the J end lost 1 base, and 9 bases lay between the germline ends. The CDR3 is made up of 14 amino acids. For the CDR3, the DNA is TGTGCCAGCAGGGCAGGTGGGAACACCGGGGAGCTGTTTTTT. This sequence encodes CASRAGGNTGELFF.

The chain links TRBV5-1 to TRBJ1-2; 7 bases map to TRBD1. The CDR3 contains 15 residues. V trimming: 1 base; J trimming: 0 bases; junction bases outside the gene matches: 3. Germline V gene sequence: CDR1 SGHRS, CDR2 YFSETQ. DNA for the CDR3: TGCGCCAGCAGCTTGAACAGGGGAGCTAACTATGGCTACACCTTC. This sequence encodes CASSLNRGANYGYTF.

The rearrangement joins TRBV5-4 to TRBJ2-1, with 9 positions matching TRBD2. The V segment lost 4 bases and the J segment 5 bases; nucleotides outside the gene matches: 7. Germline V CDR1 and CDR2: SGHNT, YYREEE (reference sequence). The CDR3 totals 15 residues. In DNA form, the CDR3 reads TGTGCCAGCAGCGACGGCGGGAGGGGCGACAATGAGCAGTTCTTC. Amino acids: CASSDGGRGDNEQFF.

A note on this clone: One end of the junction fails to match germline, which may point to a read error. The chain is built from TRBV10-3 and TRBJ2-7; perhaps TRBD2 as D (6 bases). The germline gives CDR1 ENHRY, CDR2 SYGVKD. CDR3 length: 15 amino acids. The CDR3 protein is CASSSGLTSAYEQYF. CDR3 sequence (DNA): TGTGCCAGCAGTTCGGGACTGACTTCTGCCTACGAGCAGTACTTC.

CDR3 region: CASSPTGVAGVQNEQFF. The CDR3, as DNA: TGTGCCAGCAGTCCCACGGGGGTAGCGGGAGTGCAAAATGAGCAGTTCTTC. The genes are TRBV27 and TRBJ2-1; TRBD2 matches at 9 bases. CDR3 length: 17 residues. V trimming: 5 bases; J trimming: 7 bases; junction bases outside the gene matches: 15. Germline CDR1 MNHEY, CDR2 SMNVEV (reference sequence).

CDR3 sequence reads: CASRKNYPTGEEGYTF. CDR3 bases: TGTGCCAGCAGGAAAAATTATCCGACAGGGGAGGAGGGCTACACCTTC. The chain uses TRBV27 and TRBJ1-2; 8 bases align to TRBD1. J gave up 8 bases and V 6 bases, and 17 bases lay outside the gene matches. The CDR3 covers 16 residues. Germline V gives CDR1 MNHEY, CDR2 SMNVEV (reference sequence).

The rearrangement links TRBV6-5 to TRBJ2-5; 13 nucleotides line up with TRBD2. The junction had 6 bases not matched to a gene; V was cut back by 4 bases and J by 4 bases. In germline, CDR1 is MNHEY, CDR2 SVGAGI. CDR3 length: 16 residues. CDR3 DNA sequence: TGTGCCAGCAGTTCGGGACTAGCGGGACCCTTAGAGACCCAGTACTTC. This translates into CASSSGLAGPLETQYF.

The V gene is TRBV10-3, the J gene TRBJ2-1; 13 bases are a match to TRBD2. Germline V gene data show CDR1 as ENHRY and CDR2 as SYGVKD. The CDR3 has 17 amino acids. After removal of 9 bases from V and 0 bases from J, the junction contained 8 bases not matched to a gene. CDR3 in amino acids: CAIAGTSGISSYNEQFF. Written as DNA, the CDR3 is TGTGCCATTGCCGGGACTAGCGGGATTTCCTCCTACAATGAGCAGTTCTTC.

The chain is built from TRBV5-4 and TRBJ2-2; 8 bases match TRBD2. Unmatched junction bases numbered 5, after V lost 5 bases and J lost 8 bases. Germline lookup yields CDR1 SGHNT and CDR2 YYREEE (reference sequence). The CDR3 sequence is 13 residues long. The CDR3 loop is CASRESGSGELFF. CDR3 sequence (DNA): TGTGCCAGCAGAGAAAGCGGGAGTGGGGAGCTGTTTTTT.

This chain uses TRBV7-8 with TRBJ1-4; D unclear. Germline V gene sequence: CDR1 SGHVS, CDR2 FQNEAQ. CDR3 size: 14 residues. With 1 base removed from V and 6 bases from J, the gap between germline ends came to 9 bases. The CDR3, as DNA: TGTGCCAGCAGCTTAGAACAGCCCTATGAAAAACTGTTTTTT. The encoded protein is CASSLEQPYEKLFF.

V is TRBV5-1 and J is TRBJ2-7; D may be TRBD1 (6 bases). V was cut by 0 bases and J by 0 bases, with 7 bases left in between. Germline values: CDR1 SGHRS, CDR2 YFSETQ. This CDR3 has 14 residues. The chain's CDR3 is CASSLEGGSYEQYF. CDR3 bases: TGCGCCAGCAGCTTGGAAGGGGGCTCCTACGAGCAGTACTTC.

The CDR3 nucleotides read TGTGCCAGCAGTTCACACAGGGCCGATGAGCAGTTCTTC. It specifies CASSSHRADEQFF. The V call is TRBV27, the J call TRBJ2-1; TRBD1 might be the D (6 bases). Per germline, CDR1 MNHEY and CDR2 SMNVEV (reference sequence). V was clipped by 4 bases and J by 8 bases, with 12 bases between them. CDR3 length equals 13 residues.

The chain couples TRBV4-1 to TRBJ2-1, with no clear D. V was trimmed by 0 bases and J by 6 bases, leaving 12 bases between them. This CDR3 contains 15 residues. Germline lookup yields CDR1 MGHRA and CDR2 YSYEKL. The CDR3 sequence: CASSQDSPTFNEQFF. DNA of the CDR3: TGCGCCAGCAGCCAAGACTCACCTACTTTCAATGAGCAGTTCTTC.